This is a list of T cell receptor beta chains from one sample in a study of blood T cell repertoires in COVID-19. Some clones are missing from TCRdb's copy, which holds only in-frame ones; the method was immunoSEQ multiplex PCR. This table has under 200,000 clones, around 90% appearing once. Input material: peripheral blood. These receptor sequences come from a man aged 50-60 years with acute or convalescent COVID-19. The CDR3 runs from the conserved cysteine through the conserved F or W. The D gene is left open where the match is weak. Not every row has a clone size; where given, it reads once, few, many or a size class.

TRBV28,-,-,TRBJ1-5,CASRLGQRSPQHF,TGTGCCAGCAGACTTGGACAGCGCTCCCCCCAGCATTTT
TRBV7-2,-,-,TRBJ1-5,CASSPGQGQPQHF,TGTGCCAGCAGCCCCGGACAAGGGCAGCCCCAGCATTTT
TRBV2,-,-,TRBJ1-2,CASSEARETYGYTF,TGTGCCAGCAGTGAGGCCAGGGAAACCTATGGCTACACCTTC
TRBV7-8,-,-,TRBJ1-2,CASSFRGQVPSGYTF,TGTGCCAGCAGCTTTCGGGGTCAGGTGCCATCCGGCTACACCTTC
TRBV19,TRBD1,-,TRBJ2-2,CATADRGNTGELFF,TGTGCCACCGCGGACAGGGGAAACACCGGGGAGCTGTTTTTT
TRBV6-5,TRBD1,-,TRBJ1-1,CASSYLRTGRRAFF,TGTGCCAGCAGTTACCTGCGGACAGGGAGGAGGGCTTTCTTT
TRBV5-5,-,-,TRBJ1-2,CASSLVRDYGYTF,TGTGCCAGCAGCTTGGTGAGGGACTATGGCTACACCTTC
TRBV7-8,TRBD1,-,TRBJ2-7,CASSTSTRGLYIYEQYF,TGTGCCAGCAGCACGTCGACCAGGGGGCTCTATATCTACGAGCAGTACTTC
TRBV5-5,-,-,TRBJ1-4,CASSPSLPGRLNEKLFF,TGTGCCAGCAGCCCCTCCCTCCCAGGGCGGCTGAATGAAAAACTGTTTTTT
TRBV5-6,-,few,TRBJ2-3,CATSTGTADRGTQYF,TGTGCCACCTCCACCGGTACAGCAGACAGAGGTACGCAGTATTTT
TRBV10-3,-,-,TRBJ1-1,CAIKYTGFATEAFF,TGTGCCATCAAATATACGGGATTTGCCACTGAAGCTTTCTTT
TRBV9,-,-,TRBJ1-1,CASSVVAALEAEAFF,TGTGCCAGCAGCGTAGTCGCGGCTCTGGAGGCTGAAGCTTTCTTT
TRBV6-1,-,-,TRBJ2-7,CASSDGVGAGSHEQYF,TGTGCCAGCAGTGACGGGGTGGGAGCGGGCAGCCACGAGCAGTACTTC
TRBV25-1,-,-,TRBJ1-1,CASSEGGPELAFF,TGTGCCAGCAGTGAAGGGGGCCCCGAATTAGCTTTCTTT
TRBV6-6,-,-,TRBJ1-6,CASSRAGFESSYNSPLHF,TGTGCCAGCAGTCGGGCCGGGTTTGAGAGCTCCTATAATTCACCCCTCCACTTT
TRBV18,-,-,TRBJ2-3,CASSTSTDTQYF,TGTGCCAGCTCAACTAGCACAGATACGCAGTATTTT
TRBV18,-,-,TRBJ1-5,CASSTDTDQPQHF,TGTGCCAGCTCAACTGACACTGATCAGCCCCAGCATTTT
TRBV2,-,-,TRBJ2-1,CASRSTEYNEQFF,TGTGCCAGCAGATCTACAGAGTACAATGAGCAGTTCTTC
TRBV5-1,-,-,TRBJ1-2,CASSGGGEFFNYGYTF,TGCGCCAGCAGCGGGGGGGGCGAGTTCTTTAACTATGGCTACACCTTC
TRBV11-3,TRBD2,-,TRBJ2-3,CASSKEGVGSGRPDTQYF,TGTGCCAGCAGCAAGGAGGGGGTGGGTAGCGGGAGACCAGATACGCAGTATTTT
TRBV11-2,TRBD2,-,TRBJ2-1,CASSLGFSGRLDEQFF,TGTGCCAGCAGCTTAGGGTTTAGCGGGAGGTTGGATGAGCAGTTCTTC
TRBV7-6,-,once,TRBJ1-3,CASSSSGVGNTIYF,TGTGCCAGCAGCTCGAGCGGGGTTGGAAACACCATATATTTT
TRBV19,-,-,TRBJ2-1,CASTTSVGGTVFNEQFF,TGTGCCAGTACCACCTCCGTCGGCGGGACCGTGTTCAATGAGCAGTTCTTC
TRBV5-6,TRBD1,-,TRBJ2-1,CASTWGQGASPYNEQFF,TGTGCCAGCACCTGGGGACAGGGGGCCTCCCCCTACAATGAGCAGTTCTTC
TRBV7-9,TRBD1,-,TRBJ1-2,CASSTKTGFGGYTF,TGTGCCAGCAGCACAAAGACAGGGTTCGGCGGCTACACCTTC
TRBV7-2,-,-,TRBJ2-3,CASSLEQGSDTQYF,TGTGCCAGCAGCTTAGAACAGGGATCAGATACGCAGTATTTT
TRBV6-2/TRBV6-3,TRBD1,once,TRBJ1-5,CASSHGQGFNQPQHF,TGTGCCAGCAGCCACGGACAGGGCTTCAATCAGCCCCAGCATTTT
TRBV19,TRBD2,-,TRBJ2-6,CASSIYSSGRSSGANVLTF,TGTGCCAGTAGTATCTATTCTAGCGGGAGATCCTCTGGGGCCAACGTCCTGACTTTC
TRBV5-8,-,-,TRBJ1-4,CASSPSTVPEKLFF,TGTGCCAGCAGCCCCTCGACAGTCCCAGAAAAACTGTTTTTT
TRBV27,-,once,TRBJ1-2,CASSRGAGGYTF,TGTGCCAGCAGCCGGGGGGCGGGCGGCTACACCTTC
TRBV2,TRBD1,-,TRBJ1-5,CASSRQGIIQPQHF,TGTGCCAGCAGTAGACAGGGGATAATACAGCCCCAGCATTTT
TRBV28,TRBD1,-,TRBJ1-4,CASIVGQWKAPAATNEKLFF,TGTGCCAGCATCGTGGGACAGTGGAAAGCCCCTGCGGCAACTAATGAAAAACTGTTTTTT
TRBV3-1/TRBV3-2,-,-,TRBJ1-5,CASSQDGGIGNQPQHF,TGTGCCAGCAGCCAAGATGGAGGGATCGGCAATCAGCCCCAGCATTTT
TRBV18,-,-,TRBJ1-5,CASSRDTNFKGNQPQHF,TGTGCCAGCTCCCGTGACACAAACTTTAAAGGCAATCAGCCCCAGCATTTT
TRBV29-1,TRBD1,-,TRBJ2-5,CSVTDRGETQYF,TGCAGCGTCACTGACAGGGGCGAGACCCAGTACTTC
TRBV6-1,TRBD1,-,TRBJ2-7,CASSERAGQGREYEQYF,TGTGCCAGCAGTGAACGGGCGGGACAGGGAAGGGAATACGAGCAGTACTTC
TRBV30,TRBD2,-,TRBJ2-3,CAWSVGSGDSDTQYF,TGTGCCTGGAGTGTAGGGAGCGGGGATTCAGATACGCAGTATTTT
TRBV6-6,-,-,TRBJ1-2,CASGAGRADGYTF,TGTGCCAGCGGAGCCGGGAGGGCGGATGGCTACACCTTC
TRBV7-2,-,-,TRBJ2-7,CASSLGGNSYEQYF,TGTGCCAGCAGCTTAGGAGGGAATTCCTACGAGCAGTACTTC
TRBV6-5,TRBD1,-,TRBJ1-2,CASSYSRGQGGYTF,TGTGCCAGCAGTTACTCGAGGGGACAGGGTGGCTACACCTTC
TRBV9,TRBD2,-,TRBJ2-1,CASSHGTSSYNEQFF,TGTGCCAGCAGCCATGGGACTAGCTCCTACAATGAGCAGTTCTTC
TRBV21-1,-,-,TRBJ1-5,CASTLGGAVQPQHF,TGTGCCAGCACCCTCGGGGGGGCTGTTCAGCCCCAGCATTTT
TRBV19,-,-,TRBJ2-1,CASSISGINEQFF,TGTGCCAGTAGTATATCAGGGATCAATGAGCAGTTCTTC
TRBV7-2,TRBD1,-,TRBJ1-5,CASSGQGGVNQPQHF,TGTGCCAGCAGCGGACAAGGGGGCGTCAATCAGCCCCAGCATTTT
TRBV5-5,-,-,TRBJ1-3,CASSLNGGGGNTIYF,TGTGCCAGCAGCCTCAACGGCGGGGGGGGAAACACCATATATTTT
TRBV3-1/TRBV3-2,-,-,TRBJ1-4,CASSQAVKRVGGKLFF,TGTGCCAGCAGCCAAGCCGTGAAGAGAGTGGGAGGGAAACTGTTTTTT
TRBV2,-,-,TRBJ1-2,CASSEAGSFYGYTF,TGTGCCAGCAGTGAAGCCGGGAGCTTCTATGGCTACACCTTC
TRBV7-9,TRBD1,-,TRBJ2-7,CASSGGTGSFYEQYF,TGTGCCAGCAGCGGGGGGACAGGGTCGTTCTACGAGCAGTACTTC
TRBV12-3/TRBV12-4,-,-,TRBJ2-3,CASSLQAADTQYF,TGTGCCAGCAGTTTACAGGCAGCAGATACGCAGTATTTT
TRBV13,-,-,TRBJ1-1,CASIQPGLGRNTEAFF,TGTGCCAGTATACAACCGGGACTAGGGAGAAACACTGAAGCTTTCTTT